The clone carrying this TCR beta chain was observed at least ten times. Trimming pared 5 bases from V and 9 bases from J, leaving 14 bases between. The germline CDR1 and CDR2 sequences are SGHVS and FNYEAQ. This CDR3 is 13 amino acids long. The data originate from a study of CD8 T cells in ankylosing spondylitis. TCRdb independently ran MiXCR on the 5' RACE reads; one entry per CDR3 protein. The sample gives roughly 35,000 distinct CDR3 sequences, approximately 11% of which show up once; roughly 21% is in the top ten. Sequenced sample: synovial fluid, either unsorted or a sorted T cell fraction (not recorded which). The V call is TRBV7-6, the J call TRBJ2-1, with TRBD2 as a possible D gene (5 bases). This sequence was found in a male donor with ankylosing spondylitis. The CDR3 is CASSPEVVGEQFF. The CDR3 region has the DNA TGTGCCAGCAGCCCGGAGGTGGTAGGTGAGCAGTTCTTC.